The rows below give T cell receptor beta chains drawn from one sample of a study of vaccination effects on CD4 cells after COVID-19. Assay used: immunoSEQ multiplex PCR; TCRdb lists only in-frame clones, some missing. The data contain approximately 70,000 clones, around 81% of them singletons. Their cognate antigens are unknown. Sequenced here: CD4+ T cells from PBMCs cultured with HCoV-229E spike peptides, sampled after COVID-19 vaccination. The receptors were gathered from a human donor who received a COVID-19 vaccine. CDR3s include the opening cysteine and the closing phenylalanine or tryptophan.

CDR3 protein,V gene,J gene
CASSYLDSGELFF,TRBV6-6,TRBJ2-2
CATSDGPDRFGGYGYTF,TRBV24-1,TRBJ1-2
CASSLTRSTDTQYF,TRBV5-1,TRBJ2-3
CAWNLQDTQYF,TRBV30,TRBJ2-5
CATSRPGQGLANYGYTF,TRBV15,TRBJ1-2
CASPVDRGGLDTEAFF,TRBV5-8,TRBJ1-1
CASSQALQSNQPQHF,TRBV3-1/TRBV3-2,TRBJ1-5
CASSRDGASNEKLFF,TRBV5-1,TRBJ1-4
CASSLKGVEPAF,TRBV13,TRBJ1-2
CASSLWGPNTGELFF,TRBV2,TRBJ2-2
CASGGGFTGELFF,TRBV6-5,TRBJ2-2
CASSPAERRTGHVSPLHF,TRBV14,TRBJ1-6
CASGSSGQGNTIYF,TRBV12-5,TRBJ1-3
CASSSGLAGGNEQFF,TRBV13,TRBJ2-1
CASSLDVGEKLFF,TRBV7-9,TRBJ1-4
CASSLPGALGELFF,TRBV5-1,TRBJ2-2
CASSPSQDIYNEQFF,TRBV18,TRBJ2-1
CASSPETGGRRYTF,TRBV5-6,TRBJ1-2
CASKEGAGWETQYF,TRBV19,TRBJ2-5
CASSFGVASYNEQFF,TRBV5-1,TRBJ2-1
CASSPPSQGVSLFF,TRBV18,TRBJ2-2
CASSLNPAGGPNTQYF,TRBV7-2,TRBJ2-3
CASSLFRGAGELFF,TRBV27,TRBJ2-2
CASSYSAGKAEAFF,TRBV6-5,TRBJ1-1
CASSGDYLSTDTQYF,TRBV7-2,TRBJ2-3
CASSLANLAFTDTQYF,TRBV7-6,TRBJ2-3
CASLPDSPIQGYTF,TRBV27,TRBJ1-2
CASSVNYGYTF,TRBV28,TRBJ1-2
CASSYQSGFDEAFF,TRBV6-5,TRBJ1-1
CASSPQGQNTEAFF,TRBV18,TRBJ1-1
CASSSPLTSGNTIYF,TRBV6-2/TRBV6-3,TRBJ1-3
CASSLSSVTDTQYF,TRBV18,TRBJ2-3
CASSITGRRGRKIANYGYTF,TRBV19,TRBJ1-2
CASSYRGGAGETQYF,TRBV6-6,TRBJ2-5
CATSDPRGVSSTDTQYF,TRBV24-1,TRBJ2-3
CASRTGQVISNTEAFF,TRBV7-8,TRBJ1-1
CASSSHRVGTEAFF,TRBV6-5,TRBJ1-1
CASGLGQGANTGELFF,TRBV12-5,TRBJ2-2